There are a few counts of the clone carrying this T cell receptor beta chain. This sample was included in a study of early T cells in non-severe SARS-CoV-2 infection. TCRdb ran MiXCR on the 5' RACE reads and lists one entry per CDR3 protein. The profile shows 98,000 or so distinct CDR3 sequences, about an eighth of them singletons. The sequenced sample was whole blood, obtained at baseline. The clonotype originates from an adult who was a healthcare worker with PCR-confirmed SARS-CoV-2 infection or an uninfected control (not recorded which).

This chain's CDR3 is CSAIGTSDPRLGQFF. The CDR3 DNA follows: TGCAGTGCTATCGGGACTTCGGACCCCCGACTCGGGCAGTTCTTC. The rearrangement uses TRBV20-1 and TRBJ2-1; D is possibly TRBD2 (6 bases). This CDR3 is 15 amino acids long. V was pared by 4 bases and J by 12 bases, with 25 bases between. Germline V gene data show CDR1 as DFQATT and CDR2 as SNEGSKA (reference sequence).